This record concerns one TCR beta chain sequence. The record originates from a study of shared clonotypes between healthy human individuals. Those who donated, Caucasian adults without exception, all lived in Nashville, Tennessee. Using immunoSEQ multiplex PCR, the repertoire was profiled, and TCRdb retains in-frame clones only, with some absent. The repertoire holds a few hundred thousand clones, roughly 97% seen once, with 0.057% in the top ten. The V end lost 3 bases, the J end lost 3 bases, and 4 bases lay between the germline ends. The CDR3 totals 12 residues. Per germline, CDR1 MGHRA and CDR2 YSYEKL.

The chain links TRBV4-1 to TRBJ2-3; no clear D. The sequence was obtained from a woman in her twenties or thirties in good health. The sequenced sample consisted of naive CD4+ T cells sorted from blood. Subset given: CD45RA+ positively selected. The CDR3 protein is CASSQPTDTQYF. In DNA form, the CDR3 reads TGCGCCAGCAGCCAGCCGACAGATACGCAGTATTTT.